This T cell receptor beta chain was sequenced during a study of shared clonotypes between healthy human individuals. V was pared by 5 bases and J by 2 bases, with 6 bases between. The CDR3 extends over 13 amino acids. Germline V gives CDR1 SGHTA, CDR2 FQGNSA. The repertoire was sequenced with immunoSEQ multiplex PCR; TCRdb's copy has only in-frame clones and lacks some. Of around 980,000 clones in the sample, approximately 80% were seen once. Splitting the CD4+ cells yielded a CD45RA+ naive subset and a CD45RA-negative memory subset. This TCR came from a man between 18 and 35 years old in good health. Some clones in this sample may be carry-over from other donors' samples. This chain links TRBV7-2 with TRBJ1-4, with D hard to call. Sequencing input: memory CD4+ T cells from PBMCs. Subset given: CD45RA-negative fraction. CDR3 protein: CASSIYTNEKLFF. In DNA form, the CDR3 reads TGTGCCAGCAGCATATATACTAATGAAAAACTGTTTTTT.